The 3 T cell receptor beta chains given below trace back to one sample, sequenced in a study of blood T cell repertoires in COVID-19. Produced via immunoSEQ multiplex PCR; TCRdb's table is partial and in-frame only. The table lists around 220,000 clones, 84% of them singletons. Sequenced: PBMCs or T cells enriched from blood (not recorded which). All receptors derive from a woman aged 35 to 49 who had recovered from COVID-19.

This sequence joins TRBV7-9 and TRBJ2-4; TRBD2 matches at 9 bases. The CDR3 totals 14 residues. The germline gives CDR1 SEHNR, CDR2 FQNEAQ (reference sequence). The trim removed 3 bases at V and 6 bases at J, leaving 3 bases unmatched. CDR3 DNA: TGTGCCAGCAGCTTCGGGACTAGCCCAAACATTCAGTACTTC. This gives the protein CASSFGTSPNIQYF.

The J gene is TRBJ2-3, the V gene TRBV4-3; the match to TRBD2 covers 11 bases. CDR1 and CDR2 (germline): LGHNA, YSLEER. This CDR3 spans 16 amino acids. The junction had 3 bases not matched to a gene; V was cut back by 1 base and J by 3 bases. The CDR3 sequence: CASSQAGLAETDTQYF. CDR3 nucleotides: TGCGCCAGCAGCCAAGCGGGACTAGCGGAGACAGATACGCAGTATTTT.

This clone showed up just once. The chain couples TRBV28 to TRBJ2-5; no reliable D call. Germline V CDR1 and CDR2: MDHEN, SYDVKM. The CDR3 runs to 15 residues. V lost 5 bases, J lost 1 base, and 14 bases lay in between. The CDR3 sequence: CASSLLKHLQETQYF. In DNA form, the CDR3 reads TGTGCCAGCAGTCTCCTTAAGCACCTCCAAGAGACCCAGTACTTC.